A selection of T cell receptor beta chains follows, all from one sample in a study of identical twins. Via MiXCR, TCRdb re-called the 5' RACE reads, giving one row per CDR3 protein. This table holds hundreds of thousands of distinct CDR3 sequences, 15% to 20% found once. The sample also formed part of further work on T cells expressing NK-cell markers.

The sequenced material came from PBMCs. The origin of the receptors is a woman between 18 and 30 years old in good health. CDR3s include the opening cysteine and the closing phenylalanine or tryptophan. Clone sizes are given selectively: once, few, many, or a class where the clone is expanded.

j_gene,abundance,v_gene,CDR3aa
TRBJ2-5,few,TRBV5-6,CASSLGNRGETQYF
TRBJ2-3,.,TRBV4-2,CASSQEAGDTQYF
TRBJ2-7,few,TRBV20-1,CSARGGIYEQYF
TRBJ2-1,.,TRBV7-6,CASSLHPGQGIDEQFF
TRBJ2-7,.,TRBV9,CASSAQGAGASEQYF
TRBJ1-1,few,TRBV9,CASSPDSPRMNTEAFF
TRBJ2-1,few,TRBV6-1,CASSLEGLAGVHEQFF
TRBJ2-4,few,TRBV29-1,CSALQGENIQYF
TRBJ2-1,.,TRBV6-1,CASSEVYEFF
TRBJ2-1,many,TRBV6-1,CASTDPPGKFNNEQFF
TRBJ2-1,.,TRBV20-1,CSATGTSGGPRYNEQFF
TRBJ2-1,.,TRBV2,CASSEETHSLSGFF
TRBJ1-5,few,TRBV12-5,CASGLVSGGIDDQPQHF
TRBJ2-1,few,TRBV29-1,CSVGVSGNHNEQFF
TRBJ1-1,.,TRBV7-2,CASSLAGSAFF
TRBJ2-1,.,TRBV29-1,CSAPDSVPAYNEQFF
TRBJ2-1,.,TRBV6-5,CASSYSGLAGADEQFF
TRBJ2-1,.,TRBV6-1,CASSPRHSSYNEQFF
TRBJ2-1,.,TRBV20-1,CSARTGLARNEQFF
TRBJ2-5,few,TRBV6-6,CASSNTGQETQYF
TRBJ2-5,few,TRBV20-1,CSARAGTAETQYF
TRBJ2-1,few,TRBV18,CASSRGTSGFYNEQFF
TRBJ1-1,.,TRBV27,CASSVPLGEAFF
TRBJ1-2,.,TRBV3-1,CASSQVGNPYGYTF
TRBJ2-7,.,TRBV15,CATSREGVGYEQYF
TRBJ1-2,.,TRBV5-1,CASSLGDSSNYGYTF
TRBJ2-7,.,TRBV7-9,CASSLSSRTARAYEQYF
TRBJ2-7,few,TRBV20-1,CSARDVEAALAYEQYF
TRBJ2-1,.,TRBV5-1,CASSSQGGQEHNEQFF
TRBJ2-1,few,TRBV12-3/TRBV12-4,CASSFAGTGGPFHNEQFF
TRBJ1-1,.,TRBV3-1,CASRNRMNTEAFF
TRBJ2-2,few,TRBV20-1,CSASRPSNTGELFF
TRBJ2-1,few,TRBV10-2,CASTGGRGGEQFF
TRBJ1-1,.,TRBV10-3,CAISGGVAGIGNTEAFF
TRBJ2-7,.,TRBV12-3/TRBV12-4,CASSPGAGGAEQYF
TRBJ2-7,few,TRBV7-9,CASSSRTGEQYF
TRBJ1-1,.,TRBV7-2,CASSLVRGSATEAFF
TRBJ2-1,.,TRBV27,CASSTGLAGSLYNEQFF
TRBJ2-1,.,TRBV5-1,CASSLAVGREYNEQFF
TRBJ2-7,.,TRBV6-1,CASTGMSGSEQYF
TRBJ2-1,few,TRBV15,CATSRDPGAAYNEQFF
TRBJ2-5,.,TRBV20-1,CSARDELPGETQYF
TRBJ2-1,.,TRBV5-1,CASSPMTSGSVNEQFF
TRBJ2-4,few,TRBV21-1,CASSKALSSGSSNIQYF
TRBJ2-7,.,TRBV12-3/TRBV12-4,CASSFPPSEQYF
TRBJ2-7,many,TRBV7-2,CASSSRTGYEQYF
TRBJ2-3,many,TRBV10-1,CASSPGGTDTQYF
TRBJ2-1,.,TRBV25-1,CASSNPESTFYNEQFF
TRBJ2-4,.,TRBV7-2,CASSLARGLYF
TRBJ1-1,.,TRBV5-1,CASSLLGQINTEAFF